This T cell receptor (beta chain) was obtained from a study of cytomegalovirus exposure and HLA in healthy donors. Across the whole study: Within the Caucasian-associated ancestry cluster were 81% of the roughly 380 genotyped donors.

The CDR3 length is 17 residues, termini included. CDR1 is SGHTA, CDR2 FQGNSA, per germline. Primers for the PCR totalled 60 Vbeta and 13 Jbeta. TCRdb keeps only in-frame clones here, not all; method: immunoSEQ multiplex PCR. This table holds about 160,000 clones, over 70% found once. Broader study findings: Researchers had no immune exposure information except CMV serostatus available. Earlier findings revealed that most TCR beta V segments proved productive either about 87% or about 30% of the time.

There are a few counts of this clone. What it recognizes is unknown. No DNA is shown, since the ends of the CDR3 on it are uncertain; the CDR3 is the one TCRdb lists. Sequencing was performed on PBMCs. The chain couples TRBV7-2 to TRBJ2-5; TRBD2 is taken as the D call from the table, unchecked against the DNA. The TCR comes from a woman between 18 and 29 years old in good health and CMV-seronegative. This CDR3 is CASSLRGGLLRFGTQYF.